Listed below are T cell receptor beta chains from one sample, sequenced in a study of CD8 T cells in Susac syndrome. TCRdb fed the immunoSEQ multiplex PCR reads into MiXCR, producing one record per CDR3 protein. This sample has approximately 120,000 distinct CDR3 sequences, with about nine tenths found just once. Source material: CD8+ T cells from PBMCs. The receptors come from a human donor in good health. Both conserved end residues are part of each CDR3. D genes are given only for firm matches. Part of the rows lack a size; the others show once, few, many or a class for expanded clones.

D: .
V: TRBV20-1
size: .
J: TRBJ1-2
CDR3: CSATAANYGYTF
DNA: TGCAGTGCTACCGCCGCTAACTATGGCTACACCTTC

D: .
V: TRBV6-2/TRBV6-3
size: .
J: TRBJ2-7
CDR3: CASTGGQELSYEQYF
DNA: TGTGCCAGCACCGGCGGGCAGGAACTCTCCTACGAGCAGTACTTC

D: .
V: TRBV7-9
size: .
J: TRBJ2-3
CDR3: CASAGVLNF
DNA: TGTGCCAGCGCTGGGGTGCTGAATTTT

D: TRBD1
V: TRBV28
size: .
J: TRBJ1-2
CDR3: CASSQQGARGYTF
DNA: TGTGCCAGCAGTCAACAGGGGGCACGTGGCTACACCTTC

D: TRBD1
V: TRBV6-5
size: once
J: TRBJ1-1
CDR3: CASSSDRGYTEAFF
DNA: TGTGCCAGCAGTTCGGACAGGGGATACACTGAAGCTTTCTTT

D: .
V: TRBV28
size: .
J: TRBJ1-1
CDR3: CASSEQDTEAFF
DNA: TGTGCCAGCAGTGAACAGGACACTGAAGCTTTCTTT

D: .
V: TRBV12-3/TRBV12-4
size: .
J: TRBJ2-7
CDR3: CASSFRRLNVTGTYEQYF
DNA: TGTGCCAGCAGTTTTCGGCGGCTAAACGTAACAGGGACCTACGAGCAGTACTTC

D: .
V: TRBV11-2
size: .
J: TRBJ2-3
CDR3: CASSLSLLSGTSTDTQYF
DNA: TGTGCCAGCAGCTTATCACTTCTTAGCGGTACTAGCACAGATACGCAGTATTTT

D: .
V: TRBV2
size: .
J: TRBJ2-2
CDR3: CASREGHTGELFF
DNA: TGTGCCAGCAGAGAGGGCCACACCGGGGAGCTGTTTTTT

D: TRBD2
V: TRBV5-1
size: .
J: TRBJ2-1
CDR3: CASSARGGSYNEQFF
DNA: TGCGCCAGCAGCGCCCGGGGGGGCTCCTACAATGAGCAGTTCTTC

D: .
V: TRBV6-4
size: .
J: TRBJ2-4
CDR3: CASSGALDWGNIQYF
DNA: TGTGCCAGCAGTGGGGCCCTAGACTGGGGAAACATTCAGTACTTC

D: .
V: TRBV19
size: .
J: TRBJ2-1
CDR3: CASGGPGQGAFF
DNA: TGTGCCAGCGGGGGGCCTGGACAGGGAGCGTTCTTC

D: .
V: TRBV28
size: .
J: TRBJ2-1
CDR3: CASTKGGAISYNEQFF
DNA: TGTGCCAGCACGAAGGGGGGGGCGATCTCCTACAATGAGCAGTTCTTC

D: .
V: TRBV2
size: .
J: TRBJ1-3
CDR3: CASSETSGNTIYF
DNA: TGTGCCAGCAGTGAAACGTCGGGAAACACCATATATTTT

D: .
V: TRBV19
size: .
J: TRBJ2-1
CDR3: CASSTQRTVINEQFF
DNA: TGTGCCAGTAGTACCCAACGGACAGTAATAAATGAGCAGTTCTTC

D: .
V: TRBV6-1
size: .
J: TRBJ1-1
CDR3: CASRGDTEAFF
DNA: TGTGCCAGCAGGGGTGACACTGAAGCTTTCTTT

D: .
V: TRBV28
size: once
J: TRBJ2-7
CDR3: CASSFVSGPTYEQYF
DNA: TGTGCCAGCAGTTTTGTGTCGGGGCCGACCTACGAGCAGTACTTC

D: .
V: TRBV20-1
size: .
J: TRBJ2-1
CDR3: CSAGVSIYYNEQFF
DNA: TGCAGTGCTGGCGTAAGCATATACTACAATGAGCAGTTCTTC

D: .
V: TRBV13
size: .
J: TRBJ2-6
CDR3: CATRGSGANVLTF
DNA: TGTGCCACCCGGGGTTCTGGGGCCAACGTCCTGACTTTC

D: .
V: TRBV5-6
size: .
J: TRBJ2-5
CDR3: CASSDFQETQYF
DNA: TGTGCCAGCAGCGACTTTCAAGAGACCCAGTACTTC

D: .
V: TRBV6-2/TRBV6-3
size: .
J: TRBJ2-6
CDR3: CAIRGSGANVLTF
DNA: TGTGCCATCAGGGGCTCTGGGGCCAACGTCCTGACTTTC

D: .
V: TRBV12-3/TRBV12-4
size: .
J: TRBJ2-3
CDR3: CASRGYRTKDTQYF
DNA: TGTGCCAGCAGGGGATATAGGACAAAAGATACGCAGTATTTT

D: .
V: TRBV12-3/TRBV12-4
size: .
J: TRBJ1-2
CDR3: CASSPTGFYGYTF
DNA: TGTGCCAGCAGCCCAACAGGGTTCTATGGCTACACCTTC

D: .
V: TRBV25-1
size: .
J: TRBJ2-7
CDR3: CASYEQYF
DNA: TGTGCCAGCTACGAGCAGTACTTC

D: TRBD1
V: TRBV5-5
size: .
J: TRBJ2-7
CDR3: CASSLVGQGWIEQYF
DNA: TGTGCCAGCAGCTTGGTTGGACAGGGGTGGATCGAGCAGTACTTC

D: .
V: TRBV5-4
size: .
J: TRBJ1-2
CDR3: CASSAERQAYGYTF
DNA: TGTGCCAGCAGCGCAGAAAGACAGGCCTATGGCTACACCTTC

D: TRBD2
V: TRBV7-9
size: .
J: TRBJ2-5
CDR3: CASSLVTRLAGGQETQYF
DNA: TGTGCCAGCAGCTTAGTAACTCGACTAGCGGGGGGGCAAGAGACCCAGTACTTC

D: TRBD2
V: TRBV9
size: .
J: TRBJ2-5
CDR3: CASSASSGEETQYF
DNA: TGTGCCAGCAGCGCTTCTAGCGGGGAAGAGACCCAGTACTTC

D: TRBD2
V: TRBV7-8
size: .
J: TRBJ2-2
CDR3: CASSLDSGTGELFF
DNA: TGTGCCAGCAGCTTAGATAGCGGGACCGGGGAGCTGTTTTTT

D: .
V: TRBV28
size: .
J: TRBJ1-5
CDR3: CASSLADNQPQHF
DNA: TGTGCCAGCAGTTTAGCCGACAATCAGCCCCAGCATTTT

D: .
V: TRBV6-5
size: .
J: TRBJ1-2
CDR3: CASSYSFRHSPTLDGYTF
DNA: TGTGCCAGCAGTTACTCGTTTAGGCATTCCCCGACGCTGGATGGCTACACCTTC